Listed below are T cell receptor beta chains from one sample, sequenced in a study of cytomegalovirus exposure and HLA in healthy donors. Measured with immunoSEQ multiplex PCR; TCRdb has only the in-frame clones, and not every one. The sample holds approximately 220,000 clones; more than 60% are singletons and the top ten take 0.2% to 0.25%. The source material was PBMCs. All receptors come from a girl aged 2 to 9 in good health and CMV-seronegative. The CDR3 runs from the conserved cysteine through the conserved F or W. D genes are given only for firm matches. Size values are once, few and many counts, or a class for expanded clones, and some rows have none.

cdr3_aa cdr3_nt clone_size j_call d_call v_call
CASSLSLWDSKYF TGTGCCAGCAGCTTAAGTTTATGGGACTCCAAGTACTTC . TRBJ2-4 . TRBV7-9
CASSIRAASSGNTIYF TGTGCCAGCTCTATCAGGGCCGCCAGCTCTGGAAACACCATATATTTT . TRBJ1-3 . TRBV18
CASSPPGQGGTTMEGYTF TGTGCCAGCTCACCACCGGGACAGGGTGGTACAACTATGGAGGGCTACACCTTC . TRBJ1-2 TRBD1 TRBV18
CASSLRGNTEAFF TGTGCCAGCAGTTTAAGGGGGAACACTGAAGCTTTCTTT few TRBJ1-1 . TRBV27
CASSLGALSTDTQYF TGTGCCAGCAGCTTAGGAGCGCTTAGCACAGATACGCAGTATTTT once TRBJ2-3 . TRBV7-9
CASSARDTTYNEQFF TGTGCCAGCTCAGCCCGGGACACGACGTACAATGAGCAGTTCTTC . TRBJ2-1 . TRBV18
CASSSSRVLSNNEQFF TGTGCCAGCAGTTCTTCCAGGGTTTTGTCGAACAATGAGCAGTTCTTC . TRBJ2-1 . TRBV27
CASSRRTSGIYEQYF TGTGCCAGCAGCCGCCGGACTAGCGGAATCTACGAGCAGTACTTC . TRBJ2-7 TRBD2 TRBV11-2
CSSSNEETVNEKLFF TGTTCCAGCAGCAATGAGGAGACAGTTAATGAAAAACTGTTTTTT . TRBJ1-4 . TRBV7-9
CSVEGLLTDTQYF TGCAGCGTTGAAGGACTACTCACAGATACGCAGTATTTT . TRBJ2-3 . TRBV29-1
CASSFIGGETQYF TGTGCCAGCAGCTTCATTGGCGGCGAGACCCAGTACTTC . TRBJ2-5 . TRBV5-6
CASSIGTRLFF TGTGCCAGTAGTATTGGGACTAGACTGTTTTTT few TRBJ1-4 . TRBV19
CSASPGTGGVSDTQYF TGCAGCGCCTCGCCCGGGACAGGGGGCGTATCAGATACGCAGTATTTT once TRBJ2-3 TRBD1 TRBV29-1
CASGRQGMDTEAFF TGTGCCAGCGGAAGACAGGGAATGGACACTGAAGCTTTCTTT . TRBJ1-1 TRBD1 TRBV9
CASSSGNTIYF TGTGCCAGCAGTAGCGGAAACACCATATATTTT few TRBJ1-3 . TRBV14
CASSVGGRGREQYF TGTGCCAGCAGCGTAGGCGGCAGGGGGCGGGAGCAGTACTTC once TRBJ2-7 TRBD1 TRBV9
CASSQEPIPYEQYF TGCGCCAGCAGCCAAGAACCTATCCCCTACGAGCAGTACTTC few TRBJ2-7 . TRBV4-1
CASSKEETRTLYF TGTGCCAGCAGCAAAGAGGAGACAAGGACTCTATACTTC few TRBJ2-4 . TRBV21-1
CASRQGYSNQPQHF TGTGCCAGCAGACAGGGATATAGCAATCAGCCCCAGCATTTT . TRBJ1-5 . TRBV27
CASSYGLAGGPNEQFF TGTGCCAGCAGTTATGGACTAGCGGGGGGGCCTAATGAGCAGTTCTTC . TRBJ2-1 TRBD2 TRBV6-5
CASSLTGGPSNQPQHF TGTGCCAGCAGCCTTACAGGGGGCCCGAGCAATCAGCCCCAGCATTTT . TRBJ1-5 TRBD1 TRBV7-2
CASSIGTENQPQHF TGTGCCAGTAGTATCGGGACAGAAAATCAGCCCCAGCATTTT . TRBJ1-5 TRBD1 TRBV19
CASRGTSGFREQFF TGTGCCAGCCGCGGGACTAGCGGGTTTAGGGAGCAGTTCTTC once TRBJ2-1 TRBD2 TRBV19
CASSPAEHRNEQFF TGTGCCAGCAGCCCCGCCGAGCACCGGAATGAGCAGTTCTTC once TRBJ2-1 . TRBV27
CASSPDSNIQYF TGTGCCAGCTCACCAGACTCAAACATTCAGTACTTC . TRBJ2-4 . TRBV18
CASSRTGTSYEQYF TGCGCCAGCAGCCGGACGGGAACCTCCTACGAGCAGTACTTC . TRBJ2-7 . TRBV5-1
CASSQKGISYNEQFF TGCGCCAGCAGTCAAAAGGGGATATCCTACAATGAGCAGTTCTTC . TRBJ2-1 . TRBV23-1
CASSLTGGLDETQYF TGTGCCAGCAGCCTTACAGGGGGCCTAGACGAGACCCAGTACTTC . TRBJ2-5 TRBD1 TRBV7-9
CASSPDRVDSYEQYF TGTGCCAGCAGCCCAGACAGGGTCGACTCCTACGAGCAGTACTTC . TRBJ2-7 TRBD1 TRBV7-9
CASSSRGDTQYF TGTGCCAGCAGCTCCAGGGGGGATACGCAGTATTTT . TRBJ2-3 TRBD1 TRBV7-9
CAITLGLFYGYTF TGTGCCATCACCTTAGGACTTTTCTATGGCTACACCTTC . TRBJ1-2 . TRBV10-3
CASSPDSEAFF TGCGCCAGCAGCCCCGACAGTGAAGCTTTCTTT once TRBJ1-1 . TRBV5-1
CASRPRASSYNEQFF TGTGCCAGCAGACCCAGGGCCAGCTCCTACAATGAGCAGTTCTTC . TRBJ2-1 . TRBV6-1